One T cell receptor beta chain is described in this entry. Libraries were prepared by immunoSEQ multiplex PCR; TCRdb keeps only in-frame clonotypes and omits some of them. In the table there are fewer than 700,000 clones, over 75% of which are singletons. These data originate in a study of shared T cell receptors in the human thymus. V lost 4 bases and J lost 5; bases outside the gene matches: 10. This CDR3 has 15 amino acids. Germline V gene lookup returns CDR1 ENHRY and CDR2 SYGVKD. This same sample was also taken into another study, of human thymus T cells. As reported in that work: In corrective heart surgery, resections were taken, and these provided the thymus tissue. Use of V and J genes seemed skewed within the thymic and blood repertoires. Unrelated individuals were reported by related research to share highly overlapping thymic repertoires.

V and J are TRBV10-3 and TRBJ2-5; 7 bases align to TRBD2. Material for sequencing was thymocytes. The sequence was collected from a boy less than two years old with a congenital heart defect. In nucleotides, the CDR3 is TGTGCCATCAGTGCGAGCGGGAACGGTCGGGAGACCCAGTACTTC. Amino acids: CAISASGNGRETQYF.